Sequencing of this T cell receptor beta chain was carried out in a study of cytomegalovirus exposure and HLA in healthy donors. In the PCR, 60 Vbeta and 13 Jbeta primers were used. Some clones are missing from TCRdb's copy, which holds only in-frame ones; the method was immunoSEQ multiplex PCR. The profile shows tens of thousands of clones, about two thirds of them singletons. Study-level results: TCR beta sequences reportedly predicted the HLA-A and HLA-B alleles of most subjects accurately.

In regard to this clone: Its cognate antigen is unknown.

Looked up from germline, CDR1 is MNHEY and CDR2 is SVGAGI. The CDR3 has 14 amino acids. V shed 6 bases and J shed 6 bases, with 17 bases lying between them. The rearrangement links TRBV6-5 to TRBJ1-2; D uncertain. The sample consisted of PBMCs. This TCR was sampled from a woman aged 40 to 50 in good health and CMV-seropositive. CDR3 DNA: TGTGCCAGCAGCCGACTCTATCGGCCCGATGGCTACACCTTC. It translates to CASSRLYRPDGYTF.